The 27 T cell receptor beta chains listed next were all sequenced from one sample in a study of blood T cell repertoires in COVID-19. Clones were read by immunoSEQ multiplex PCR, and TCRdb kept only the in-frame ones, dropping some. The sample lists about 97,000 clones, about 90% seen once, with approximately 15% in the top ten. Specimen: peripheral blood. The receptors come from a man aged 45-65 years with acute or convalescent COVID-19.

The chain joins TRBV12-3 or TRBV12-4 to TRBJ1-1, with D unresolved. CDR3 length: 12 amino acids. Trimming removed 2 bases from V and 3 bases from J, with 4 bases in between. CDR3 in DNA: TGTGCCAGCAGTTTATCGGACACTGAAGCTTTCTTT. Amino acid sequence: CASSLSDTEAFF.

This chain joins TRBV18 and TRBJ1-4, with D perhaps matching TRBD1 (5 bases). V was shortened by 3 bases and J by 4 bases, with 9 bases between the two germline ends. The CDR3 runs to 14 residues. Germline values: CDR1 KGHSH, CDR2 LQKENI. This chain's CDR3 is CASSPGLSNEKLFF. CDR3 coding DNA: TGTGCCAGCTCACCGGGACTAAGTAATGAAAAACTGTTTTTT. The variable domain in full, completed from reference TRBV18 and TRBJ1-4, reads NAGVMQNPRHLVRRRGQEARLRCSPMKGHSHVYWYRQLPEEGLKFMVYLQKENIIDESGMPKERFSAEFPKEGPSILRIQQVVRGDSAAYFCASSPGLSNEKLFFGSGTQLSVL.

The J gene is TRBJ1-2, the V gene TRBV18; 9 bases agree with TRBD1. The CDR3 spans 16 residues. From germline, CDR1 is KGHSH and CDR2 LQKENI. V was pared by 3 bases and J by 7 bases, with 12 bases of the junction left unmatched. CDR3 sequence: CASSPTEGQGRRGYTF. As DNA, the CDR3 is TGTGCCAGCTCACCGACGGAGGGACAGGGAAGACGTGGCTACACCTTC.

The chain carries TRBV6-5 and TRBJ1-4; 8 nucleotides align to TRBD1. This CDR3 has 16 residues. CDR1 is MNHEY and CDR2 is SVGAGI in the germline V gene. Trimming took 4 bases from V and 3 from J; bases not matched to a gene: 7. As DNA, the CDR3 is TGTGCCAGCAGTTCCACCCCGACAGGGGCTAATGAAAAACTGTTTTTT. It specifies CASSSTPTGANEKLFF.

The gene calls are TRBV2 and TRBJ2-2, with D maybe TRBD1 (6 bases). The CDR3 covers 14 residues. The V end lost 10 bases, the J end lost 1 base, and 13 bases lay between the germline ends. CDR1 is SNHLY, CDR2 FYNNEI, per germline. As DNA, the CDR3 is TGTGCCACCTCCGACAGGCGGAACACCGGGGAGCTGTTTTTT. The encoded protein is CATSDRRNTGELFF.

The J gene is TRBJ2-3, the V gene TRBV19; D gene unclear. The CDR3 is made up of 15 amino acids. V lost 5 bases and J 1 base, leaving 13 bases between the germline ends. Germline CDR1 and CDR2: LNHDA and SQIVND (reference sequence). The chain's CDR3 is CASSARNQGTDTQYF. In DNA, the CDR3 is TGTGCCAGTAGTGCCCGTAACCAGGGCACAGATACGCAGTATTTT.

The chain combines TRBV7-6 with TRBJ1-2, with 9 bases that match TRBD1. The CDR3 runs 17 residues. The V gene end was trimmed by 1 base and the J gene end by 8 bases; junction bases not matched to a gene: 14. The germline gives CDR1 SGHVS, CDR2 FNYEAQ. CDR3 sequence: CASSLGVQGAPGRGYTF. DNA for the CDR3: TGTGCCAGCAGCTTAGGGGTACAGGGGGCGCCCGGTCGGGGCTACACCTTC.

The chain couples TRBV3-1 (or the pseudogene TRBV3-2) to TRBJ2-1; TRBD1 matches at 10 bases. Germline V gene lookup returns CDR1 LGHDT and CDR2 YNNKEL (reference sequence). The ends lost 3 bases at V and 3 bases at J; junction bases unmatched: 5. There are 16 residues in the CDR3. The CDR3 reads CASSQGQGMGYNEQFF. The CDR3 DNA reads TGTGCCAGCAGCCAGGGACAGGGGATGGGCTACAATGAGCAGTTCTTC.

The J gene is TRBJ2-7, the V gene TRBV27, with D tentatively TRBD2 (6 bases). CDR3 length: 17 residues. In germline, CDR1 is MNHEY, CDR2 SMNVEV (reference sequence). Between the trimmed V and J ends, which lost 4 bases and 1 base, there was a span of 20 bases. CDR3 amino acids: CASSSRLGRLTSYEQYF. In nucleotides, the CDR3 is TGTGCCAGCAGTTCAAGGCTAGGGAGGCTGACGTCCTACGAGCAGTACTTC.

The CDR3 DNA reads TGCGCCAGCAGCTTATATGGGACACAAGACCTCTCTGGGGCCAACGTCCTGACTTTC. Protein product: CASSLYGTQDLSGANVLTF. The chain has TRBV5-1 and TRBJ2-6; D may be TRBD1 (6 bases). The CDR3 totals 19 residues. The ends were cut back, 2 bases at V and 0 bases at J, with 18 bases in the middle. Germline CDR1 reads SGHRS; CDR2 reads YFSETQ.

The genes are TRBV11-3 and TRBJ2-2; D is perhaps TRBD2 (6 bases). This CDR3 comprises 14 residues. CDR1 SGHNT and CDR2 YENEEA come from the germline V gene. Trimming left V 5 bases short and J 1 base short, with 8 bases between. The DNA for the CDR3 is TGTGCCAGCAGCGCCGGGGGGAACACCGGGGAGCTGTTTTTT. Its translation: CASSAGGNTGELFF.

This clone was recorded only once. V is TRBV7-2 and J is TRBJ2-3; possibly TRBD2 for D (5 bases). The germline V and J ends were trimmed by 4 bases and 4 bases, with 15 bases remaining between them. Germline V gene lookup returns CDR1 SGHTA and CDR2 FQGNSA. This CDR3 is 15 amino acids long. As DNA, the CDR3 is TGTGCCAGCAGCTCTGGACTCAATACGGCAGATACGCAGTATTTT. The encoded protein is CASSSGLNTADTQYF.

The V gene is TRBV10-3, the J gene TRBJ2-7; D call uncertain. Germline V gives CDR1 ENHRY, CDR2 SYGVKD. The CDR3 length is 11 residues. V was clipped by 1 base and J by 6 bases, with 4 bases between them. The chain's CDR3 is CAISEYSEQYF. The CDR3 nucleotides are TGTGCCATCAGTGAGTATAGCGAGCAGTACTTC.

The chain recombines TRBV19 with TRBJ1-6, with 11 bases identical to TRBD1. The V gene's germline CDR1 is LNHDA and CDR2 SQIVND (reference sequence). Trimming at V came to 6 bases and at J to 5 bases, leaving 12 bases not matched to a gene. The length of the CDR3 is 18 residues. CDR3 nucleotides: TGTGCCAGTAGAGACCCCGGGACAGGGGGTTCCCATAATTCACCCCTCCACTTT. Its translation is CASRDPGTGGSHNSPLHF.

The J gene is TRBJ2-6, the V gene TRBV27; no firm D call. V was cut by 3 bases and J by 0 bases, with 6 bases left in between. CDR1 and CDR2 from the germline V gene are MNHEY and SMNVEV (reference sequence). The CDR3 is made up of 15 amino acids. CDR3 nucleotides: TGTGCCAGCAGTTTCCTAAACTCTGGGGCCAACGTCCTGACTTTC. Translation: CASSFLNSGANVLTF.

The V gene is TRBV3-1 (or the pseudogene TRBV3-2), the J gene TRBJ2-3; 8 positions agree with TRBD1. Germline V CDR1 and CDR2: LGHDT, YNNKEL (reference sequence). With V trimmed by 3 bases and J by 5 bases, 4 bases remained unmatched. The CDR3 runs 14 residues. The CDR3, as DNA: TGTGCCAGCAGCCATTCCGACAGGGGAGATACGCAGTATTTT. This codes for CASSHSDRGDTQYF.

The chain uses TRBV11-3 and TRBJ1-2; D unclear. CDR1 is SGHNT and CDR2 is YENEEA in the germline V gene. With 3 bases removed from V and 6 bases from J, the gap between germline ends came to 11 bases. The CDR3 is made up of 13 amino acids. The CDR3 region is CASSLGGGHGYTF. The CDR3 coding sequence is TGTGCCAGCAGCTTGGGAGGTGGGCATGGCTACACCTTC.

The chain carries TRBV19 and TRBJ1-1; the D is unclear. In germline, CDR1 is LNHDA, CDR2 SQIVND (reference sequence). This CDR3 region has 12 residues. Trimming removed 6 bases at V and 8 bases at J, with 13 bases between. CDR3 sequence: CASRSRTGEAFF. CDR3 nucleotides: TGTGCCAGTAGATCTAGGACGGGGGAAGCTTTCTTT.

J is TRBJ1-5 and V is TRBV6-2 or TRBV6-3; D call uncertain. Trimming shortened V by 2 bases and J by 9 bases, and 11 bases separated the two germline ends. CDR1 MNHEY and CDR2 SVGEGT come from the germline V gene. The CDR3 contains 13 residues. The CDR3 DNA sequence: TGTGCCAGCAGTTACAGAAACTCCGGGCCCCAGCATTTT. This gives the protein CASSYRNSGPQHF.

This chain connects TRBV7-8 to TRBJ1-6; 7 bases map to TRBD1. This CDR3 spans 12 amino acids. The germline V gene encodes CDR1 SGHVS and CDR2 FQNEAQ. V shed 4 bases, J shed 16 bases, and the junction held 7 bases outside the gene matches. The chain's CDR3 is CASSYWTGRLHF. In DNA, the CDR3 is TGTGCCAGCAGCTATTGGACAGGACGTCTCCACTTT.

The gene calls are TRBV9 and TRBJ2-2; 12 bases fit TRBD2. CDR1 SGDLS and CDR2 YYNGEE come from the germline V gene. The CDR3 covers 19 residues. J lost 6 bases, V lost 0 bases, and 12 bases had no gene match. The CDR3 sequence is CASSVAGLAGSRNSGELFF. CDR3 nucleotides: TGTGCCAGCAGCGTAGCTGGACTAGCGGGATCTCGAAATTCCGGGGAGCTGTTTTTT. Together with reference TRBV9 and TRBJ2-2, the CDR3 gives the full variable domain: DSGVTQTPKHLITATGQRVTLRCSPRSGDLSVYWYQQSLDQGLQFLIQYYNGEERAKGNILERFSAQQFPDLHSELNLSSLELGDSALYFCASSVAGLAGSRNSGELFFGEGSRLTVL.

In its sample, this clone was seen once. V is TRBV4-1 and J is TRBJ1-2; D ambiguous. V lost 4 bases to trimming and J lost 7 bases, with 13 bases between them. This CDR3 contains 13 residues. Germline-derived CDR1 and CDR2 are MGHRA and YSYEKL. CDR3 region: CASSPLERTGYTF. The CDR3 DNA reads as TGCGCCAGCAGCCCCTTAGAGAGAACTGGCTACACCTTC.

This clone is a singleton in its sample. The chain employs TRBV6-5 and TRBJ1-4; D perhaps matches TRBD1 (5 bases). This CDR3 is built from 13 residues. Per the germline V gene, CDR1 is MNHEY and CDR2 is SVGAGI. V was cut by 6 bases and J by 7 bases, with 12 bases left in between. The CDR3 bases are TGTGCCAGCAGCCAAGGGACTCTTGAAAAACTGTTTTTT. Its protein product is CASSQGTLEKLFF.

The chain has TRBV3-1 (or the pseudogene TRBV3-2) and TRBJ2-2; 8 bases align to TRBD2. The CDR3 is made up of 17 amino acids. Germline V gives CDR1 LGHDT, CDR2 YNNKEL (reference sequence). Trimming at V came to 4 bases and at J to 4 bases, leaving 11 bases not matched to a gene. CDR3 sequence: CASSPTHGGGRTGELFF. For the CDR3, the DNA is TGTGCCAGCAGCCCTACACACGGCGGGGGGCGCACCGGGGAGCTGTTTTTT.

This chain joins TRBV11-2 and TRBJ1-1, with D unclear. The CDR3 length is 13 residues. Germline V CDR1 and CDR2: SGHAT, FQNNGV. V lost 4 bases to trimming and J lost 4 bases, with 10 bases between them. CDR3 sequence reads: CASSSPGGTEAFF. CDR3 in DNA: TGTGCCAGCAGCTCCCCGGGAGGCACTGAAGCTTTCTTT.

The chain links TRBV30 to TRBJ1-5, with a tentative D call TRBD1 (5 bases). The CDR3 spans 12 residues. Looked up from germline, CDR1 is GTSNPN and CDR2 is SVGIG (reference sequence). Between the trimmed V and J ends, which lost 0 bases and 9 bases, there was a span of 9 bases. The CDR3 sequence is CAWSVDRGPQHF. The CDR3 coding sequence is TGTGCCTGGAGTGTAGATAGGGGGCCCCAGCATTTT.

The CDR3 nucleotides are TGTGCCAGCAGCTGGACACAGTCAACTAATGAAAAACTGTTTTTT. Protein: CASSWTQSTNEKLFF. The genes are TRBV7-2 and TRBJ1-4; TRBD1 is a possible D gene (5 bases). Germline V gene data show CDR1 as SGHTA and CDR2 as FQGNSA. The CDR3 loop spans 15 amino acids. Trimming left V 4 bases short and J 0 bases short, with 9 bases between.